Presented here are 14 T cell receptor beta chains from one specimen sequenced in a study of blood T cell repertoires in COVID-19. Repertoires were generated with immunoSEQ multiplex PCR, while TCRdb's copy carries only in-frame clones and drops some. The sample contains around 52,000 clones, about nine tenths of which appear only once. Source material: peripheral blood. These receptors were collected from a woman over 75 with COVID-19, enrolled during active disease.

V and J are TRBV7-9 and TRBJ2-7; D is perhaps TRBD1 (6 bases). V was trimmed by 4 bases and J by 2 bases, leaving 12 bases between them. This CDR3 is built from 14 residues. Germline V CDR1 and CDR2: SEHNR, FQNEAQ (reference sequence). The DNA of the CDR3 is TGTGCCAGCAGCTCTCCCGACAGGCCCTACGAGCAGTACTTC. Translating it yields CASSSPDRPYEQYF.

This chain joins TRBV12-3 or TRBV12-4 and TRBJ1-5; D is undetermined. Trimming shortened V by 2 bases and J by 3 bases, and 5 bases separated the two germline ends. The CDR3 extends over 13 amino acids. The CDR3: CASSLQINQPQHF. CDR3 nucleotides: TGTGCCAGCAGTTTACAGATCAATCAGCCCCAGCATTTT.

This chain links TRBV18 with TRBJ1-5; 7 bases are shared with TRBD1. The CDR3 loop spans 16 amino acids. Germline CDR1 KGHSH, CDR2 LQKENI. Unmatched junction bases numbered 5, after V lost 3 bases and J lost 0 bases. In nucleotides, the CDR3 is TGTGCCAGCTCACCTAGCAGGGGGAATAGCAATCAGCCCCAGCATTTT. Its translation is CASSPSRGNSNQPQHF.

The chain carries TRBV5-1 and TRBJ2-2; 11 nucleotides align to TRBD1. The V gene end was trimmed by 3 bases and the J gene end by 7 bases; junction bases not matched to a gene: 5. This CDR3 spans 15 amino acids. Looked up from germline, CDR1 is SGHRS and CDR2 is YFSETQ. The CDR3 DNA follows: TGCGCCAGCAGCTCCGGGACAGGGGGACACGGGGAGCTGTTTTTT. Encoded protein: CASSSGTGGHGELFF.

The rearrangement links TRBV7-9 to TRBJ2-3; D is uncertain. Germline V gene data show CDR1 as SEHNR and CDR2 as FQNEAQ (reference sequence). Trimming shortened V by 4 bases and J by 3 bases, and 5 bases separated the two germline ends. This CDR3 has 12 amino acids. The CDR3 loop reads CASSSATDTQYF. The CDR3 region has the DNA TGTGCCAGCAGCTCCGCGACAGATACGCAGTATTTT.

The chain uses TRBV7-6 and TRBJ2-1; no definite D call. The CDR3 is 11 amino acids. Germline assignment: CDR1 SGHVS and CDR2 FNYEAQ. Deletions cut 1 base from V and 7 bases from J, with 2 bases between. The CDR3 coding sequence is TGTGCCAGCAGCTTAGTAAATGAGCAGTTCTTC. Amino acids: CASSLVNEQFF.

This chain connects TRBV15 to TRBJ2-5; TRBD2 agrees at 7 bases. The length of the CDR3 is 15 residues. With V trimmed by 0 bases and J by 3 bases, 4 bases remained unmatched. Germline V gene sequence: CDR1 LNHNV, CDR2 YYDKDF (reference sequence). The CDR3, as DNA: TGTGCCACCAGCAGAGATACGGGGGGAGAAGAGACCCAGTACTTC. It specifies CATSRDTGGEETQYF.

The chain is built from TRBV7-2 and TRBJ2-2, with 10 bases aligning to TRBD2. V shed 2 bases and J 3 bases; nucleotides not matched to a gene: 3. The length of the CDR3 is 16 residues. Germline loops: CDR1 SGHTA, CDR2 FQGNSA. CDR3 in amino acids: CASSLSGLAHTGELFF. CDR3 bases: TGTGCCAGCAGCTTATCGGGACTAGCGCACACCGGGGAGCTGTTTTTT.

The rearrangement uses TRBV5-1 and TRBJ1-2, with 7 nucleotides matching TRBD1. J was trimmed by 8 bases and V by 0 bases; bases with no gene match: 4. Germline V CDR1 and CDR2: SGHRS, YFSETQ. The CDR3 runs to 13 residues. Written as DNA, the CDR3 is TGCGCCAGCAGCTTGGAAGGGGGCTGGGGCTACACCTTC. Its translation is CASSLEGGWGYTF.

The chain joins TRBV29-1 to TRBJ1-5; 8 bases fit TRBD1. The CDR3 contains 17 residues. The J segment lost 10 bases and the V segment lost 1 base, leaving 18 bases of the junction unmatched. Germline V CDR1 and CDR2: SQVTM, ANQGSEA. CDR3 region: CSVEGGRDRSGVGPQHF. The CDR3 DNA reads as TGCAGCGTTGAAGGAGGACGGGACAGGAGCGGCGTTGGTCCCCAGCATTTT.

This clone has more than one count but fewer than ten. This chain joins TRBV5-1 and TRBJ2-1; D is uncertain. The V end lost 3 bases, the J end lost 13 bases, and 11 bases lay between the germline ends. CDR1 is SGHRS and CDR2 is YFSETQ in the germline V gene. The CDR3 runs 11 residues. For the CDR3, the DNA is TGCGCCAGCAGCTCCAACTACGCACAGTTCTTC. Residues: CASSSNYAQFF.

This clone has a single count. This chain joins TRBV5-5 and TRBJ2-7; perhaps TRBD1 as D (6 bases). CDR3 length equals 15 residues. The germline gives CDR1 SGHKS, CDR2 YYEKEE (reference sequence). V was shortened by 0 bases and J by 6 bases, with 16 bases between the two germline ends. The CDR3 protein is CASSLGGLLKGEQYF. Written as DNA, the CDR3 is TGTGCCAGCAGCTTGGGGGGGCTCCTCAAGGGCGAGCAGTACTTC.

This clone was seen just once. V gene TRBV18 combines with J gene TRBJ1-5; possible D gene TRBD1, 6 bases. CDR3 length: 14 residues. Trimming stripped 6 bases from V and 1 base from J, with 10 bases between. CDR1 and CDR2 (germline): KGHSH, LQKENI. CDR3 coding DNA: TGTGCCAGCTCTCCCCAGGGGAGCAATCAGCCCCAGCATTTT. Translating gives CASSPQGSNQPQHF.

CDR3 residues: CASSFGMGGIEKLFF. CDR3 DNA: TGTGCCAGCAGCTTCGGGATGGGCGGCATTGAAAAACTGTTTTTT. The chain has TRBV7-9 and TRBJ1-4, with unresolved D. Looked up from germline, CDR1 is SEHNR and CDR2 is FQNEAQ (reference sequence). The CDR3 extends over 15 amino acids. With 3 bases removed from V and 7 bases from J, the gap between germline ends came to 15 bases.